The rows below give T cell receptor beta chains drawn from one sample of a study of cytotoxic CD8 clonotypes in ibrutinib-treated CLL. Libraries were prepared by immunoSEQ multiplex PCR; TCRdb keeps only in-frame clonotypes and omits some of them. Of about 130,000 clones in the sample, roughly three quarters were seen once. The sample in question was PBMCs, obtained after 24 months of ibrutinib treatment. The receptors were gathered from a human donor with chronic lymphocytic leukemia. Each CDR3 is given with its conserved first and last residue. A D gene is named only where the DNA matches it firmly. Clone size is stated in some rows and not others, as once, few, many or a class when expanded.

DNA: TGTGCCACCGGTGACCCCCGGGGGACCTTGAACACTGAAGCTTTCTTT
CDR3: CATGDPRGTLNTEAFF
V: TRBV5-4
J: TRBJ1-1
D: .
size: .

DNA: TGTGCCAGCAGTGGGCCTTACACTGAAGCTTTCTTT
CDR3: CASSGPYTEAFF
V: TRBV11-1
J: TRBJ1-1
D: .
size: .

DNA: TGCGCCAGCAGCCAGAATACAGGGAAAGAGACCCAGTACTTC
CDR3: CASSQNTGKETQYF
V: TRBV5-1
J: TRBJ2-5
D: .
size: .

DNA: TGTGCCAGCAGCCCCCCGGGGGGATCCTACGAGCAGTACTTC
CDR3: CASSPPGGSYEQYF
V: TRBV7-9
J: TRBJ2-7
D: TRBD2
size: .

DNA: TGCGCCAGCAGCTCCGAGGGGGCCAACGTCCTGACTTTC
CDR3: CASSSEGANVLTF
V: TRBV5-1
J: TRBJ2-6
D: .
size: .

DNA: TGTGCCACCAGCAGAGGACCGGAGCGTGGGATGAACACTGAAGCTTTCTTT
CDR3: CATSRGPERGMNTEAFF
V: TRBV15
J: TRBJ1-1
D: .
size: .

DNA: TGTGCCAGCAGCTTTGGGGGAGCGGGAAGCTACGAGCAGTACTTC
CDR3: CASSFGGAGSYEQYF
V: TRBV7-8
J: TRBJ2-7
D: TRBD2
size: few

DNA: TGTGCCAGCAGAGCCCCAGGGGAGACCCAGTACTTC
CDR3: CASRAPGETQYF
V: TRBV5-8
J: TRBJ2-5
D: .
size: once

DNA: TGTGCCAGCAGTTTAGAGGGGATGGGTAATTCACCCCTCCACTTT
CDR3: CASSLEGMGNSPLHF
V: TRBV27
J: TRBJ1-6
D: .
size: few

DNA: TGTGCCAGCTCACCGGACAGAGCCTACGAGCAGTACTTC
CDR3: CASSPDRAYEQYF
V: TRBV18
J: TRBJ2-7
D: .
size: .

DNA: TGCGCCAGCAGCCAAGATTTCGGCCCCTACAATGAGCAGTTCTTC
CDR3: CASSQDFGPYNEQFF
V: TRBV4-3
J: TRBJ2-1
D: .
size: .

DNA: TGTGCCAGCAGCCCCAGTCGGGGGGCTCCCGAGCAGTACTTC
CDR3: CASSPSRGAPEQYF
V: TRBV7-9
J: TRBJ2-7
D: .
size: .

DNA: TGTGCCAGCAGCTCCCCGCCAGGGGGGGGAGATACGCAGTATTTT
CDR3: CASSSPPGGGDTQYF
V: TRBV7-2
J: TRBJ2-3
D: .
size: .

DNA: TGTGCCAGCAGTGAAGCCAGGCCCTATAATTCACCCCTCCACTTT
CDR3: CASSEARPYNSPLHF
V: TRBV2
J: TRBJ1-6
D: .
size: .

DNA: TGTGCCAGTAGTACCCGGGGGGCACTAGCGGGGGCCCAAGAGACCCAGTACTTC
CDR3: CASSTRGALAGAQETQYF
V: TRBV19
J: TRBJ2-5
D: TRBD2
size: .

DNA: TGTGCCAGCAGCCCGCAGGGAAACACCATATATTTT
CDR3: CASSPQGNTIYF
V: TRBV9
J: TRBJ1-3
D: .
size: few

DNA: TGTGCCAGCAGGCCCCCCGGGGGTGGGGCAGGGGAGCAGTACTTC
CDR3: CASRPPGGGAGEQYF
V: TRBV6-1
J: TRBJ2-7
D: .
size: .

DNA: TGTGCCAGCAGCGAGGGAACGGGTCTAGCCGTTACCTACAATGAGCAGTTCTTC
CDR3: CASSEGTGLAVTYNEQFF
V: TRBV9
J: TRBJ2-1
D: .
size: .

DNA: TGTGCCAGCAGTTACGTGTCAGCAAGCTCCTACGAGCAGTACTTC
CDR3: CASSYVSASSYEQYF
V: TRBV6-5
J: TRBJ2-7
D: .
size: .

DNA: TGTGCCAGCAGGGACAACACGGGAGAGCAGTACTTC
CDR3: CASRDNTGEQYF
V: TRBV28
J: TRBJ2-7
D: .
size: .

DNA: TGTGCCAGCAGCTTTTGGGGCCCGGGGGGTAGCGGGGAGTTCTTC
CDR3: CASSFWGPGGSGEFF
V: TRBV27
J: TRBJ2-1
D: TRBD2
size: .

DNA: TGTGCCAGCAGTTCTAGCGGGTTGCCCTACGAGCAGTACTTC
CDR3: CASSSSGLPYEQYF
V: TRBV27
J: TRBJ2-7
D: TRBD2
size: .

DNA: TGCGCCAGCAGCTCAGGACTAGCGGGAGGCGGGCAAGAGACCCAGTACTTC
CDR3: CASSSGLAGGGQETQYF
V: TRBV5-1
J: TRBJ2-5
D: TRBD2
size: .

DNA: TGTGCCAGCAGTGATGGCAGGGGAAACGAGCAGTACTTC
CDR3: CASSDGRGNEQYF
V: TRBV6-1
J: TRBJ2-7
D: .
size: .

DNA: TGTGCCAGCTCGGGGGACAGGGTATCGGGGGAGCAGTACTTC
CDR3: CASSGDRVSGEQYF
V: TRBV2
J: TRBJ2-7
D: TRBD1
size: .

DNA: TGTGCCAGCTCCCCAGGGGTGGGCACTGAAGCTTTCTTT
CDR3: CASSPGVGTEAFF
V: TRBV18
J: TRBJ1-1
D: .
size: .

DNA: TGTGCCAGCAGCCAGAACGGCCCTACGTATGAAAAACTGTTTTTT
CDR3: CASSQNGPTYEKLFF
V: TRBV7-9
J: TRBJ1-4
D: .
size: .

DNA: TGTGCCAGTACCGGCGGCGAGGGGAGTTCACCCCTCCACTTT
CDR3: CASTGGEGSSPLHF
V: TRBV19
J: TRBJ1-6
D: .
size: few

DNA: TGTGCCAGCTCACCGGCTTCGACTAATGAAAAACTGTTTTTT
CDR3: CASSPASTNEKLFF
V: TRBV18
J: TRBJ1-4
D: .
size: .

DNA: TGTGCCAGCAGCTCCCTACAGGGGGGCCCCTACGAGCAGTACTTC
CDR3: CASSSLQGGPYEQYF
V: TRBV7-8
J: TRBJ2-7
D: TRBD1
size: .

DNA: TGTGCCAGCAGCTTGGACCCGACCACTGAAGCTTTCTTT
CDR3: CASSLDPTTEAFF
V: TRBV5-4
J: TRBJ1-1
D: .
size: .

DNA: TGTGCCAGCAGCAACCCGGGACCCCGTGAGCAGTTCTTC
CDR3: CASSNPGPREQFF
V: TRBV11-1
J: TRBJ2-1
D: .
size: .

DNA: TGTGCCAGCAGTTTATCTGGCCTAGCCGGCTACACCTTC
CDR3: CASSLSGLAGYTF
V: TRBV28
J: TRBJ1-2
D: .
size: .

DNA: TGTGCCAGCAGCCAAGAAGAGGGCCAGGGAGGAGATGGCTACACCTTC
CDR3: CASSQEEGQGGDGYTF
V: TRBV4-2
J: TRBJ1-2
D: .
size: .

DNA: TGTGCCAGCAGCTTAGGGGTAGCGGGTCCCTACAATGAGCAGTTCTTC
CDR3: CASSLGVAGPYNEQFF
V: TRBV11-3
J: TRBJ2-1
D: TRBD2
size: .

DNA: TGTGCCAGCAGTTCTTCTCCGGGACAGAGCTCCTACGAGCAGTACTTC
CDR3: CASSSSPGQSSYEQYF
V: TRBV6-5
J: TRBJ2-7
D: TRBD1
size: .

DNA: TGTGCCAGCAGTAGACAGGGGAACACTGAAGCTTTCTTT
CDR3: CASSRQGNTEAFF
V: TRBV7-6
J: TRBJ1-1
D: TRBD1
size: .